The 20 T cell receptor beta chains in this list originate from one sample, sequenced in a study of cytomegalovirus exposure and HLA in healthy donors. PCR was performed using 60 Vbeta and 13 Jbeta primers. The table came from immunoSEQ multiplex PCR; TCRdb's copy has only in-frame clones and leaves some out. The sample has about 160,000 clones; roughly 85% are singletons. The sequenced material came from PBMCs. These receptors originate from a man between 35 and 55 years old in good health and CMV-seronegative.

CDR3 residues: CASSPLLAQRGDEQYF. In DNA form, the CDR3 reads TGTGCCAGCAGTCCTCTACTAGCGCAAAGGGGCGACGAGCAGTACTTC. This chain connects TRBV28 to TRBJ2-7; 7 bases agree with TRBD2. Trimming at V came to 5 bases and at J to 5 bases, leaving 15 bases not matched to a gene. CDR1 is MDHEN, CDR2 SYDVKM, per germline. The CDR3 is made up of 16 amino acids. Drawing the rest from reference TRBV28 and TRBJ2-7, the complete variable domain is DVKVTQSSRYLVKRTGEKVFLECVQDMDHENMFWYRQDPGLGLRLIYFSYDVKMKEKGDIPEGYSVSREKKERFSLILESASTNQTSMYLCASSPLLAQRGDEQYFGPGTRLTVT.

V and J are TRBV7-2 and TRBJ2-5; weak D call: TRBD2 (5 bases). Germline V gene lookup returns CDR1 SGHTA and CDR2 FQGNSA. The CDR3 consists of 15 residues. Trimming took off 2 bases at V and 4 bases at J, with 14 bases between the two ends. The CDR3 nucleotides are TGTGCCAGCAGCTTATCGTTAGCGCGTCGAGAGACCCAGTACTTC. It encodes CASSLSLARRETQYF.

Only a few counts were recorded for this clone. Germline is not matched at one junction end, which may reflect a read error. The chain links TRBV5-1 to TRBJ2-6; TRBD1 agrees at 8 bases. Germline V gene lookup returns CDR1 SGHRS and CDR2 YFSETQ. CDR3 length equals 17 residues. As DNA, the CDR3 is TGCGCCAGCAGCCCCCGGACAGGGTCCTTCGGGGCCAACGGCCTGACTTTC. As protein: CASSPRTGSFGANGLTF.

The V call is TRBV7-2, the J call TRBJ2-2, with TRBD2 matching 7 bases. Germline V gene sequence: CDR1 SGHTA, CDR2 FQGNSA. The length of the CDR3 is 15 residues. V trimming: 4 bases; J trimming: 0 bases; junction bases outside the gene matches: 2. CDR3 nucleotide sequence: TGTGCCAGCAGCTCGGGACTACCGAACACCGGGGAGCTGTTTTTT. Its translation is CASSSGLPNTGELFF.

This clone was seen only a few times. This sequence joins TRBV10-3 and TRBJ2-5, with 11 bases that match TRBD2. This CDR3 has 13 amino acids. Germline values: CDR1 ENHRY, CDR2 SYGVKD. The ends lost 5 bases at V and 5 bases at J; junction bases unmatched: 1. CDR3 residues: CAISSSGGETQYF. CDR3 in DNA: TGTGCCATCAGTTCTAGCGGGGGGGAGACCCAGTACTTC.

The genes are TRBV9 and TRBJ2-5; maybe TRBD1 (5 bases). CDR1 is SGDLS and CDR2 is YYNGEE in the germline V gene. V was cut by 4 bases and J by 5 bases, with 12 bases left in between. The CDR3 runs to 13 residues. The CDR3, as DNA: TGTGCCAGCAGCCCTCGGCAGGGCGAGACCCAGTACTTC. This gives the protein CASSPRQGETQYF.

The J gene is TRBJ2-3, the V gene TRBV2; 9 nucleotides agree with TRBD1. The V gene's germline CDR1 is SNHLY and CDR2 FYNNEI. The J segment lost 3 bases and the V segment lost 5 bases, leaving 6 bases of the junction unmatched. The CDR3 has 15 residues. This CDR3 is CASSTRTGETDTQYF. The CDR3 coding sequence is TGTGCCAGCAGTACTCGGACAGGGGAGACAGATACGCAGTATTTT.

The V call is TRBV2, the J call TRBJ2-7; 8 bases are a match to TRBD1. Trimming at V came to 7 bases and at J to 4 bases, leaving 9 bases not matched to a gene. The germline V gene has CDR1 SNHLY and CDR2 FYNNEI. The CDR3 loop spans 14 amino acids. This chain's CDR3 is CASNFDRGTYEQYF. CDR3 nucleotides: TGTGCCAGCAACTTCGACAGGGGAACGTACGAGCAGTACTTC.

The chain carries TRBV14 and TRBJ1-3; TRBD1 matches 7 bases. Germline values: CDR1 SGHDN, CDR2 FVKESK. The V and J ends lost 2 bases and 1 base, in that order; junction bases with no gene match: 5. CDR3 length: 16 residues. CDR3 region: CASSQTSGGSGNTIYF. DNA of the CDR3: TGTGCCAGCAGCCAAACGTCAGGGGGTTCTGGAAACACCATATATTTT.

The chain combines TRBV19 with TRBJ1-5; 9 nucleotides align to TRBD1. The V gene's germline CDR1 is LNHDA and CDR2 SQIVND (reference sequence). The CDR3 runs to 15 residues. Trimming cost V 7 bases and J 6 bases; bases outside gene matches: 10. The CDR3 is CASIPTGGSGQPQHF. The CDR3 nucleotides are TGTGCCAGTATTCCGACAGGGGGTTCGGGTCAGCCCCAGCATTTT.

To note about this clone: Its ends do not fully match the called genes, so a read error is possible. The rearrangement joins TRBV7-9 to TRBJ2-3; D gene uncertain. Germline V gene data show CDR1 as SEHNR and CDR2 as FQNEAQ (reference sequence). There are 12 residues in the CDR3. Here the CDR3 DNA reads TGTTCCAGCAGCTTAGGAGCAGATACGCAGTATTTT. This codes for CSSSLGADTQYF.

V gene TRBV7-9 combines with J gene TRBJ2-1, with D maybe TRBD1 (6 bases). The CDR3 length is 15 residues. With 3 bases removed from V and 6 bases from J, the gap between germline ends came to 15 bases. Per germline, CDR1 SEHNR and CDR2 FQNEAQ (reference sequence). CDR3 coding DNA: TGTGCCAGCAGCTTCACTCAGGGGATGGGCAATGAGCAGTTCTTC. It is translated as CASSFTQGMGNEQFF.

This clone has only one observation. The genes are TRBV27 and TRBJ2-5, with D perhaps TRBD1 (5 bases). This CDR3 spans 12 amino acids. CDR1 and CDR2 (germline): MNHEY, SMNVEV (reference sequence). Trimming shortened V by 4 bases and J by 5 bases, and 8 bases separated the two germline ends. CDR3 in DNA: TGTGCCAGCAGTTCAGGGTTTGAGACCCAGTACTTC. Translation: CASSSGFETQYF.

Concerning this clone itself: Relative to the germline gene, one junction end is altered; a read error may explain this. This chain uses TRBV4-2 with TRBJ2-6; perhaps TRBD1 as D (5 bases). CDR3 length: 18 residues. Germline CDR1 LGHNA, CDR2 YNFKEQ. The CDR3 sequence: CASSQGPAPGSGANGLTF. DNA for the CDR3: TGTGCCAGCAGTCAAGGACCAGCGCCAGGGTCTGGGGCCAACGGCCTGACTTTC.

The CDR3 loop reads CASSTLFQGSRDNEQFF. The CDR3 bases are TGTGCCAGCAGCACGTTATTTCAGGGCTCCCGGGACAATGAGCAGTTCTTC. The chain is built from TRBV28 and TRBJ2-1; TRBD1 might be the D (5 bases). This CDR3 has 17 amino acids. Germline V lookup: CDR1 MDHEN, CDR2 SYDVKM. The V and J ends lost 6 bases and 5 bases respectively, with 23 bases between them.

This clone was recorded a few times. The chain has TRBV28 and TRBJ1-1, with TRBD1 matching 7 bases. The CDR3 sequence is 13 residues long. The V gene end was trimmed by 5 bases and the J gene end by 10 bases; junction bases not matched to a gene: 10. The germline V gene has CDR1 MDHEN and CDR2 SYDVKM. CDR3 bases: TGTGCCAGCAGTCTTCCCCCCACAGGGGTAGCTTTCTTT. It yields the protein CASSLPPTGVAFF.

The V call is TRBV27, the J call TRBJ2-7; a possible D gene is TRBD2 (5 bases). Germline V gives CDR1 MNHEY, CDR2 SMNVEV (reference sequence). CDR3 length: 14 amino acids. The germline V and J ends were trimmed by 0 bases and 5 bases, with 11 bases remaining between them. CDR3 protein: CASSLSPAVNEQYF. The CDR3 coding sequence is TGTGCCAGCAGTTTATCGCCAGCGGTCAACGAGCAGTACTTC.

This clone was counted many times. The chain recombines TRBV25-1 with TRBJ2-1; tentative D call: TRBD2 (6 bases). The V gene's germline CDR1 is MGHDK and CDR2 SYGVNS. This CDR3 comprises 16 residues. V lost 3 bases, J lost 0 bases, and 12 bases lay in between. DNA of the CDR3: TGTGCCAGCAGTGACGGCCGCGGGGTCTCCTACAATGAGCAGTTCTTC. This sequence encodes CASSDGRGVSYNEQFF.

The rearrangement links TRBV19 to TRBJ2-2; D gene uncertain. Germline V CDR1 and CDR2: LNHDA, SQIVND (reference sequence). The length of the CDR3 is 15 residues. The germline V and J ends were trimmed by 3 bases and 4 bases, with 12 bases remaining between them. The CDR3 DNA sequence: TGTGCCAGTAGTATCGTGGTCAGAGGCACCGGGGAGCTGTTTTTT. The encoded protein is CASSIVVRGTGELFF. Together with reference TRBV19 and TRBJ2-2, the CDR3 gives the full variable domain: DGGITQSPKYLFRKEGQNVTLSCEQNLNHDAMYWYRQDPGQGLRLIYYSQIVNDFQKGDIAEGYSVSREKKESFPLTVTSAQKNPTAFYLCASSIVVRGTGELFFGEGSRLTVL.

The chain links TRBV18 to TRBJ2-7; 9 nucleotides align to TRBD2. The J segment lost 6 bases and the V segment lost 2 bases, leaving 8 bases of the junction unmatched. The CDR3 sequence is 15 residues long. Germline assignment: CDR1 KGHSH and CDR2 LQKENI. The CDR3 DNA reads as TGTGCCAGCTCACCAGCGGCGGGAGGGTCCGGCGAGCAGTACTTC. Amino acids: CASSPAAGGSGEQYF.